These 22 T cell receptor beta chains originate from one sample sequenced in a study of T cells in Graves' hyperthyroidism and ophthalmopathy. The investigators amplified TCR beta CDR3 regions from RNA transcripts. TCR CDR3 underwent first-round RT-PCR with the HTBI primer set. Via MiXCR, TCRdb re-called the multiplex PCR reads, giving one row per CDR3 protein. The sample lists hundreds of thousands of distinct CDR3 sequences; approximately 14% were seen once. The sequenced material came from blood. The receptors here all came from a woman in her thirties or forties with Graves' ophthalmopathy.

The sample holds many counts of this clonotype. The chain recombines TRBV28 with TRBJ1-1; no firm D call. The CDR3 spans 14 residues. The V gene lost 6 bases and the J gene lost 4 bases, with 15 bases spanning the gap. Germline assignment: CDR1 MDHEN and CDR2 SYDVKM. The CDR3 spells CASRQIRHGTEAFF. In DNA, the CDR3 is TGTGCCAGCAGACAGATAAGGCATGGCACTGAAGCTTTCTTT.

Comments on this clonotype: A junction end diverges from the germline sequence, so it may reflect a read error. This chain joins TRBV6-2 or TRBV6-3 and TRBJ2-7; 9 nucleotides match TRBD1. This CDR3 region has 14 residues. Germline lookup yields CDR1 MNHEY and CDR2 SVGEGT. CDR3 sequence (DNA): TGTGCCAGCAGTCACGGGACAGGGCCCGGGGAGCTGTACTTC. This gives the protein CASSHGTGPGELYF.

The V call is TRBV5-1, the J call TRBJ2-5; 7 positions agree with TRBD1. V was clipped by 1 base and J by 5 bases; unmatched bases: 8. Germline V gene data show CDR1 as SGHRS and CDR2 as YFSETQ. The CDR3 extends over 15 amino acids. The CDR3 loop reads CASSLPGRGMETQYF. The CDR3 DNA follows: TGCGCCAGCAGCTTGCCTGGCAGGGGGATGGAGACCCAGTACTTC.

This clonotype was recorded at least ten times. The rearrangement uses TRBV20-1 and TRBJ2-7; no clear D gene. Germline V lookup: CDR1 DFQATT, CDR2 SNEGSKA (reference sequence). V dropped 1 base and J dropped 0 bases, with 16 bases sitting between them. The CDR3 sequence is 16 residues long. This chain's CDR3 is CSARGPLSATSYEQYF. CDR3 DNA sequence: TGCAGTGCTAGAGGACCCCTAAGTGCGACCTCCTACGAGCAGTACTTC.

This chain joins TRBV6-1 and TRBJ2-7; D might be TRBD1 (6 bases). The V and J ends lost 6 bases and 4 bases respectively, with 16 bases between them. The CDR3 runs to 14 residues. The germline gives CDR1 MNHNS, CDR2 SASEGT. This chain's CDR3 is CASRINRDTYEQYF. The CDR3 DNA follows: TGTGCCAGCAGAATAAACCGGGACACGTACGAGCAGTACTTC.

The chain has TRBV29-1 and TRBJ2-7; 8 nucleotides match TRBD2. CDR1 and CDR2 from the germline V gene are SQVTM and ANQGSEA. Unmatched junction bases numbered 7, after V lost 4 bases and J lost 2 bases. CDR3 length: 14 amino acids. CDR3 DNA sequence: TGCAGCGTTGCCGGAGCGGGGGATCCCTACGAGCAGTACTTC. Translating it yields CSVAGAGDPYEQYF.

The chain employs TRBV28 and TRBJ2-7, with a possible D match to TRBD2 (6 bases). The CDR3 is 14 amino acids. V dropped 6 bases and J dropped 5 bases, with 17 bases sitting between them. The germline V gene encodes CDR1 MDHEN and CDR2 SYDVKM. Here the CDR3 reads CASSRPEGRNEQYF. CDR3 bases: TGTGCCAGCAGCCGACCGGAGGGCCGGAACGAGCAGTACTTC.

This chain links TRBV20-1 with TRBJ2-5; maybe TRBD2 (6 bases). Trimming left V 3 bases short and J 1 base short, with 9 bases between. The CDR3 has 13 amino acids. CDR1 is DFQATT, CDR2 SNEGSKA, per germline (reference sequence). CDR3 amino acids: CSASRGFQETQYF. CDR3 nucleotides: TGCAGTGCTAGTCGGGGGTTCCAAGAGACCCAGTACTTC.

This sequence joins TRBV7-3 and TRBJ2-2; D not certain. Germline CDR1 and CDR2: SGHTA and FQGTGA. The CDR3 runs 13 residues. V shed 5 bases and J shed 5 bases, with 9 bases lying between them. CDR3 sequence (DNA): TGTGCCAGCAGCCCGGTGAAGACCGGGGAGCTGTTTTTT. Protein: CASSPVKTGELFF.

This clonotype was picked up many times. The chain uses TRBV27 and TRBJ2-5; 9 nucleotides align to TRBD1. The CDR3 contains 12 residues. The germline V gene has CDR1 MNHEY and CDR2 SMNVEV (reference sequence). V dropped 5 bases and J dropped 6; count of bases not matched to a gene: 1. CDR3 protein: CASSGTGKTQYF. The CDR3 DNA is TGTGCCAGCAGTGGGACAGGGAAGACCCAGTACTTC.

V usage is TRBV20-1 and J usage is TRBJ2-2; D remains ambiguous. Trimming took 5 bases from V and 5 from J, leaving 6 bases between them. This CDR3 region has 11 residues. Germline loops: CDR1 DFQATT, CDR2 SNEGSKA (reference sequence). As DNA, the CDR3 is TGCAGTGCTGTTGAGACCGGGGAGCTGTTTTTT. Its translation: CSAVETGELFF.

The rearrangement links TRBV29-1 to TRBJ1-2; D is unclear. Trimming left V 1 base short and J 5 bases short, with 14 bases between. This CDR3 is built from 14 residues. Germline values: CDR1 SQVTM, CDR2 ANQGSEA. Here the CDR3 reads CSVEVAGGGYGYTF. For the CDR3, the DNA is TGCAGCGTTGAAGTTGCGGGAGGAGGGTATGGCTACACCTTC.

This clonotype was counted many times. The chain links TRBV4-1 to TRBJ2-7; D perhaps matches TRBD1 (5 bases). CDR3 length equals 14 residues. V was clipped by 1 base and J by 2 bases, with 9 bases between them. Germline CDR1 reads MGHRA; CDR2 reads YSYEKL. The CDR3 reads CASSQVAGPYEQYF. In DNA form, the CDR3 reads TGCGCCAGCAGCCAAGTTGCAGGGCCCTACGAGCAGTACTTC.

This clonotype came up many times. CDR3 coding DNA: TGTGCCAGCAGCCCGAGGGGGTGGAGCACTGAAGCTTTCTTT. Its translation is CASSPRGWSTEAFF. This chain links TRBV28 with TRBJ1-1, with TRBD1 as a possible D gene (6 bases). V lost 6 bases, J lost 4 bases, and 15 bases lay in between. The CDR3 has 14 residues. Germline CDR1 MDHEN, CDR2 SYDVKM.

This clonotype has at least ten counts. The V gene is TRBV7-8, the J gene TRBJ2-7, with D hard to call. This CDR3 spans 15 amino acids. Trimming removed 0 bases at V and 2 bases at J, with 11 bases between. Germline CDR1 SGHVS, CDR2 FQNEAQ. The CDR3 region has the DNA TGTGCCAGCAGCTTAGCGTGGGCACGTACCTACGAGCAGTACTTC. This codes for CASSLAWARTYEQYF. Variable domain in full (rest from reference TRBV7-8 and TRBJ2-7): GAGVSQSPRYKVAKRGQDVALRCDPISGHVSLFWYQQALGQGPEFLTYFQNEAQLDKSGLPSDRFFAERPEGSVSTLKIQRTQQEDSAVYLCASSLAWARTYEQYFGPGTRLTVT.

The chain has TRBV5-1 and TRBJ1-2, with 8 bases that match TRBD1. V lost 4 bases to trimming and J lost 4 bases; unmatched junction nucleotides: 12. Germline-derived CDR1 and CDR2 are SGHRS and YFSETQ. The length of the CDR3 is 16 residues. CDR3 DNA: TGCGCCAGCAGCGCGCGACAGGGGCCGAATTCCTATGGCTACACCTTC. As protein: CASSARQGPNSYGYTF.

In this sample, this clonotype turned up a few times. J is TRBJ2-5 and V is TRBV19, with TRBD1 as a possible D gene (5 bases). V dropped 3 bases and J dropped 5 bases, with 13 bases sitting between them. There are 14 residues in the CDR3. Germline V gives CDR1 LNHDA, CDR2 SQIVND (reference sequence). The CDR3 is CASSIKAGRETQYF. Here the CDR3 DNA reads TGTGCCAGTAGTATTAAGGCAGGGCGGGAGACCCAGTACTTC.

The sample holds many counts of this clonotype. The CDR3 is CASSNGRGDQPQHF. CDR3 in DNA: TGTGCCAGTAGTAACGGGCGCGGGGATCAGCCCCAGCATTTT. The chain joins TRBV19 to TRBJ1-5; D call uncertain. The germline gives CDR1 LNHDA, CDR2 SQIVND (reference sequence). The CDR3 loop spans 14 amino acids. The V gene lost 4 bases and the J gene lost 5 bases, with 12 bases spanning the gap.

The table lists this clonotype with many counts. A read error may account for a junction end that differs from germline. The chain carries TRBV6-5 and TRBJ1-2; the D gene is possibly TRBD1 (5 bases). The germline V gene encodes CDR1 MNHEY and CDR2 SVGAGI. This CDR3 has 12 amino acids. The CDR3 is CASSHGTYGYTF. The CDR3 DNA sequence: TGCGCCAGCAGTCACGGGACCTATGGCTACACCTTC.

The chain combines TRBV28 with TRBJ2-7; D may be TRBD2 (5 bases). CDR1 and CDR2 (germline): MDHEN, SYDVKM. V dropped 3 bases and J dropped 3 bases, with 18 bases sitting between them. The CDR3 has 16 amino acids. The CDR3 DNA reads TGTGCCAGCAGTTTTTTTCGGTCAGCGGTCCACTACGAGCAGTACTTC. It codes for CASSFFRSAVHYEQYF. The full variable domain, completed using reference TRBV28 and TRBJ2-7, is DVKVTQSSRYLVKRTGEKVFLECVQDMDHENMFWYRQDPGLGLRLIYFSYDVKMKEKGDIPEGYSVSREKKERFSLILESASTNQTSMYLCASSFFRSAVHYEQYFGPGTRLTVT.

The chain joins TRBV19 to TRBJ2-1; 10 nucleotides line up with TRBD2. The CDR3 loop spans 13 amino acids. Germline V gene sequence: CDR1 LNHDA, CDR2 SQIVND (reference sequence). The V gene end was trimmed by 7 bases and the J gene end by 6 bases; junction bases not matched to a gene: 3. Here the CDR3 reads CASNLAGANEQFF. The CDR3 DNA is TGTGCCAGTAACCTAGCGGGAGCCAATGAGCAGTTCTTC.

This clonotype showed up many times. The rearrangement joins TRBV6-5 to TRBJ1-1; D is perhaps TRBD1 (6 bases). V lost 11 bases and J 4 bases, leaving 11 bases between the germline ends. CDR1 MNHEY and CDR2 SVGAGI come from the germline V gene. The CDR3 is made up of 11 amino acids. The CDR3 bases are TGTGCCGGACAGAGGGGCACTGAAGCTTTCTTT. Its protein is CAGQRGTEAFF.